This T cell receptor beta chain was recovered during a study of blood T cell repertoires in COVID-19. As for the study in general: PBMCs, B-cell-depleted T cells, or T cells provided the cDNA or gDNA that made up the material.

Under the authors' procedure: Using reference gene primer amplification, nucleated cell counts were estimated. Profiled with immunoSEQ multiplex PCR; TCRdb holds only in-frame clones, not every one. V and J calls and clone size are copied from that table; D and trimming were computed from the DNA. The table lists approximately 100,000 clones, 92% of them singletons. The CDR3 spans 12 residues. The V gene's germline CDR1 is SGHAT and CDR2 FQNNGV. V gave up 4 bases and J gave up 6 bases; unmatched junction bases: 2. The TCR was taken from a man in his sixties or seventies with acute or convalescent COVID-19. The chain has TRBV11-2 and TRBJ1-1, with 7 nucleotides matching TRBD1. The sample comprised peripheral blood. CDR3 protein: CASSSGTAEAFF. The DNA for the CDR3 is TGTGCCAGCAGCTCTGGGACAGCTGAAGCTTTCTTT.